This TCR beta chain is from a study of CXCR3-negative and CXCR3-positive naive CD8 T cells. Carrying UMI labels, the TRB cDNA libraries were prepared through 5' RACE. TCRdb reanalyzed the 5' RACE reads and collapses them to one entry per CDR3 protein, without DNA. Its clone listing holds roughly 80,000 distinct CDR3 sequences. Note on this clonotype: Its matching antigen is unknown.

CD45RO-CCR7+CD27+CD95- cells counted as naive CD8+ T cells. General study findings and limits: Naive cells that were CXCR3-negative or CXCR3-positive used TRBV-TRBJ genes alike, while memory cells diverged. Naive subsets had comparable surface CD5, so TRB CDR3 properties gauged TCR strength. Relative to CXCR3-negative naive cells, CXCR3-positive naive cells had more hydrophobic TRB CDR3s.

This CDR3 contains 17 residues. Germline CDR1 is SEHNR and CDR2 is FQNEAQ (reference sequence). The chain carries TRBV7-9 and TRBJ2-3; TCRdb's D call of TRBD1 is untestable without DNA. The TCR originated in a human donor in good health. Some clones in this sample may be carry-over from other donors' samples. The sequenced sample consisted of naive CXCR3+ CD8+ T cells from blood. Regarding subset: CD45RO-CCR7+CD27+CD95- naive CD8+ T cells expressing CXCR3 (TNR3+). CDR3 in amino acids: CASSPRSEAGATDTQYF.